This entry lists 8 T cell receptor beta chains sequenced from one sample in a study of technical replicates of blood from a few donors. Only in-frame clones appear in the TCRdb table, and some are missing; sequencing was by immunoSEQ multiplex PCR. The profile shows some 87,000 clones, about 90% of them singletons. The specimen sequenced was T cells isolated from PBMCs. These receptors were taken from a human donor in good health.

The CDR3 nucleotides read TGTGCCATCAGTGAGTGGCAAGCGACAGATACGCAGTATTTT. Its translation: CAISEWQATDTQYF. The gene calls are TRBV10-3 and TRBJ2-3; D is undetermined. This CDR3 region has 14 residues. The V gene lost 1 base and the J gene lost 3 bases, with 8 bases spanning the gap. Germline V CDR1 and CDR2: ENHRY, SYGVKD.

The V gene is TRBV30, the J gene TRBJ1-2; D may be TRBD1 (5 bases). V was trimmed by 0 bases and J by 8 bases, leaving 13 bases between them. The CDR3 contains 13 residues. The V gene's germline CDR1 is GTSNPN and CDR2 SVGIG (reference sequence). The CDR3 loop is CAWSVWGTGGYTF. Here the CDR3 DNA reads TGTGCCTGGAGTGTTTGGGGGACTGGGGGCTACACCTTC.

This chain links TRBV7-9 with TRBJ1-3; 10 bases line up with TRBD1. The junction had 4 bases not matched to a gene; V was cut back by 4 bases and J by 7 bases. The CDR3 totals 14 residues. Germline V gene lookup returns CDR1 SEHNR and CDR2 FQNEAQ (reference sequence). This CDR3 reads CASSSGQGRNTIYF. In DNA, the CDR3 is TGTGCCAGCAGCTCGGGACAGGGGCGGAACACCATATATTTT.

V gene TRBV28 combines with J gene TRBJ2-3, with unresolved D. Germline V gives CDR1 MDHEN, CDR2 SYDVKM. V was cut by 3 bases and J by 7 bases, with 5 bases left in between. The CDR3 totals 11 residues. The CDR3 bases are TGTGCCAGCAGTTTTTCATATACGCAGTATTTT. Its translation is CASSFSYTQYF.

The chain joins TRBV11-1 to TRBJ1-1; D remains unclear. CDR1 is SGHAT and CDR2 is FQDESV in the germline V gene (reference sequence). V was trimmed by 1 base and J by 8 bases, leaving 11 bases between them. The CDR3 is 13 residues long. The CDR3 loop reads CASSLDRTGEAFF. The CDR3 region has the DNA TGTGCCAGCAGCTTAGATCGGACGGGAGAAGCTTTCTTT.

The chain has TRBV4-2 and TRBJ1-2; D remains ambiguous. V was shortened by 0 bases and J by 4 bases, with 9 bases between the two germline ends. The germline V gene encodes CDR1 LGHNA and CDR2 YNFKEQ. The CDR3 is made up of 14 amino acids. CDR3 coding DNA: TGTGCCAGCAGCCAAGATCGGGGAAGCTATGGCTACACCTTC. It specifies CASSQDRGSYGYTF.

This sequence joins TRBV5-6 and TRBJ2-7, with D unresolved. Germline CDR1 reads SGHDT; CDR2 reads YYEEEE. The V end lost 0 bases, the J end lost 0 bases, and 7 bases lay between the germline ends. The CDR3 runs 14 residues. CDR3 in DNA: TGTGCCAGCAGCTTGGAGCTCCACTCCTACGAGCAGTACTTC. Residues: CASSLELHSYEQYF.

The chain uses TRBV18 and TRBJ2-1; 7 positions match TRBD1. The V and J ends lost 6 bases and 3 bases, in that order; junction bases with no gene match: 11. The CDR3 length is 16 residues. Germline lookup yields CDR1 KGHSH and CDR2 LQKENI. In DNA form, the CDR3 reads TGTGCCAGCTCCCGCCAAGGAGACAGGGTCTACAATGAGCAGTTCTTC. This codes for CASSRQGDRVYNEQFF.